This is a list of T cell receptor beta chains from one sample in a study of control samples from healthy donors and cancer patients. Assay: immunoSEQ multiplex PCR; the TCRdb copy retains only in-frame clones and omits some. The data contain more than 50,000 clones, 75% to 95% of them seen just once; the ten biggest clones take up approximately 1.2%. Input material: PBMCs. Receptors originate from a woman in her fifties or sixties with colorectal cancer. The CDR3 runs from the conserved cysteine through the conserved F or W. The D gene is left open where the match is weak.

d_call | j_call | v_call | cdr3_aa | cdr3_nt
NA | TRBJ2-7 | TRBV25-1 | CASSGFNYEQYF | TGTGCCAGCAGTGGGTTCAACTACGAGCAGTACTTC
NA | TRBJ1-1 | TRBV5-1 | CASSLTGSNTEAFF | TGCGCCAGCAGCTTAACAGGGTCGAACACTGAAGCTTTCTTT
TRBD1 | TRBJ1-1 | TRBV3-1/TRBV3-2 | CASSLGQKNTEAFF | TGTGCCAGCAGCCTGGGACAGAAGAACACTGAAGCTTTCTTT
NA | TRBJ1-1 | TRBV10-1 | CASRPALNTEAFF | TGCGCCAGCAGACCAGCCCTGAACACTGAAGCTTTCTTT
NA | TRBJ2-7 | TRBV18 | CASSPGQGPYEQYF | TGTGCCAGCTCACCGGGCCAAGGGCCCTACGAGCAGTACTTC
TRBD2 | TRBJ2-1 | TRBV27 | CASTLAGGYNEQFF | TGTGCCAGCACCCTTGCGGGGGGCTACAATGAGCAGTTCTTC
NA | TRBJ2-6 | TRBV9 | CASTPGVSGANVLTF | TGTGCCAGCACGCCGGGAGTCTCTGGGGCCAACGTCCTGACTTTC
TRBD1 | TRBJ1-5 | TRBV7-9 | CASSLGPGTGVDQPQHF | TGTGCCAGCAGCCTCGGTCCCGGGACAGGGGTGGACCAGCCCCAGCATTTT
NA | TRBJ2-1 | TRBV5-1 | CASGKTGTDNEQFF | TGCGCCAGCGGCAAGACAGGAACCGACAATGAGCAGTTCTTC
TRBD2 | TRBJ2-7 | TRBV19 | CASSSGRRYEQYF | TGTGCCAGTTCAAGCGGGAGACGGTACGAGCAGTACTTC
TRBD1 | TRBJ2-7 | TRBV6-6 | CASRQGQGAYEQYF | TGTGCCAGCAGACAAGGACAGGGGGCCTACGAGCAGTACTTC
NA | TRBJ2-7 | TRBV27 | CAGSLTGSNEQYF | TGTGCCGGCAGTTTAACAGGGAGCAACGAGCAGTACTTC
NA | TRBJ2-7 | TRBV2 | CASVGVLSYEQYF | TGTGCCAGCGTTGGGGTTCTCTCCTACGAGCAGTACTTC
NA | TRBJ2-2 | TRBV12-3/TRBV12-4 | CASSKRTGELFF | TGTGCCAGCAGCAAAAGGACCGGGGAGCTGTTTTTT
NA | TRBJ1-2 | TRBV10-3 | CAMNPTGEMGGYTF | TGTGCCATGAACCCTACCGGGGAGATGGGAGGCTACACCTTC